These 12 T cell receptor beta chains share one sample of origin, sequenced in a study of OX40 agonist ivuxolimab in advanced cancers. Here immunoSEQ multiplex PCR was the method, and the copy in TCRdb shows in-frame clones only, minus some. Of some 100,000 clones listed, around 91% are singletons. Here the sequenced sample was CD4+ or CD8+ T cells sorted from blood, taken in a trial of the OX40 agonist ivuxolimab. All receptors come from an adult with an advanced solid tumor such as melanoma, head and neck, liver or kidney cancer.

V usage is TRBV14 and J usage is TRBJ2-7; TRBD2 matches 15 bases. The CDR3 contains 17 residues. CDR1 is SGHDN and CDR2 is FVKESK in the germline V gene. The V and J ends lost 5 bases and 2 bases, in that order; junction bases with no gene match: 7. The CDR3 region has the DNA TGTGCCAGCAGCATGGGACTAGCGGGAGGCCTTACCTACGAGCAGTACTTC. This encodes CASSMGLAGGLTYEQYF.

This chain links TRBV6-1 with TRBJ2-5, with D unclear. Per the germline V gene, CDR1 is MNHNS and CDR2 is SASEGT. The CDR3 totals 13 residues. Trimming removed 5 bases at V and 2 bases at J, with 9 bases between. The DNA for the CDR3 is TGTGCCAGCAGTTGGACGGATCAAGAGACCCAGTACTTC. This sequence encodes CASSWTDQETQYF.

V gene TRBV11-1 combines with J gene TRBJ2-1; D is perhaps TRBD1 (5 bases). V shed 5 bases and J shed 4 bases, with 15 bases lying between them. The CDR3 contains 15 residues. CDR1 is SGHAT and CDR2 is FQDESV in the germline V gene (reference sequence). The CDR3 spells CASSQDRNLYNEQFF. The CDR3 DNA reads TGTGCCAGCAGCCAAGACAGAAATTTATACAATGAGCAGTTCTTC.

This clone was counted once. The chain combines TRBV7-2 with TRBJ2-7, with TRBD2 matching over 10 bases. The CDR3 sequence is 16 residues long. Germline CDR1 is SGHTA and CDR2 is FQGNSA. Unmatched junction bases numbered 5, after V lost 1 base and J lost 2 bases. This CDR3 reads CASSLVGTSGTYEQYF. CDR3 sequence (DNA): TGTGCCAGCAGCTTAGTTGGTACTAGCGGGACCTACGAGCAGTACTTC.

This sequence joins TRBV7-9 and TRBJ2-1, with 8 positions matching TRBD2. The CDR3 covers 15 residues. Germline-derived CDR1 and CDR2 are SEHNR and FQNEAQ (reference sequence). With V trimmed by 0 bases and J by 4 bases, 2 bases remained unmatched. DNA for the CDR3: TGTGCCAGCAGCTTAGCTAGCGGGACTTACAATGAGCAGTTCTTC. Its translation is CASSLASGTYNEQFF.

The gene calls are TRBV7-2 and TRBJ2-2; D remains unclear. CDR3 length: 15 amino acids. V was clipped by 5 bases and J by 4 bases, with 14 bases between them. CDR1 is SGHTA and CDR2 is FQGNSA in the germline V gene. DNA of the CDR3: TGTGCCAGCAGCCAGATCCGAGGCGGCACCGGGGAGCTGTTTTTT. Translated, it gives CASSQIRGGTGELFF.

The chain employs TRBV15 and TRBJ1-3; D gene uncertain. The germline V and J ends were trimmed by 3 bases and 2 bases, with 8 bases remaining between them. The CDR3 runs to 14 residues. Looked up from germline, CDR1 is LNHNV and CDR2 is YYDKDF (reference sequence). CDR3 sequence: CATSSGSPGNTIYF. The CDR3 nucleotides read TGTGCCACCAGCAGTGGGTCCCCTGGAAACACCATATATTTT.

This clone was counted once. Written as DNA, the CDR3 is TGCAGCGTTGAGACAGACCCGGGGGCAGATACGCAGTATTTT. It is translated as CSVETDPGADTQYF. The chain joins TRBV29-1 to TRBJ2-3; tentatively, D is TRBD2 (6 bases). Per germline, CDR1 SQVTM and CDR2 ANQGSEA. V was shortened by 3 bases and J by 4 bases, with 14 bases between the two germline ends. The CDR3 consists of 14 residues.

The rearrangement links TRBV7-6 to TRBJ1-1; possible D gene TRBD1, 6 bases. From germline, CDR1 is SGHVS and CDR2 FNYEAQ. Trimming took 2 bases from V and 3 from J, leaving 13 bases between them. The CDR3 totals 15 residues. The CDR3 DNA is TGTGCCAGCAGCTTATTTGGGGGCTTGGACACTGAAGCTTTCTTT. It translates to CASSLFGGLDTEAFF.

DNA of the CDR3: TGTGCCAGCAGCTTAGCAGGGGGCTTTGGCGAGCAGTACTTC. Its translation: CASSLAGGFGEQYF. The genes are TRBV7-2 and TRBJ2-7; 7 bases align to TRBD1. V trimming: 0 bases; J trimming: 6 bases; junction bases outside the gene matches: 5. The germline CDR1 and CDR2 sequences are SGHTA and FQGNSA. The CDR3 sequence is 14 residues long.

The chain recombines TRBV14 with TRBJ1-1; D is uncertain. Germline CDR1 is SGHDN and CDR2 is FVKESK. Trimming cost V 0 bases and J 8 bases, with 10 bases left between them. CDR3 length: 13 amino acids. CDR3 DNA sequence: TGTGCCAGCAGCCAAGATCGAGGAGCCGAAGCTTTCTTT. It is translated as CASSQDRGAEAFF.

The count of this clone is one. The J gene is TRBJ2-2, the V gene TRBV7-2; 7 bases are shared with TRBD2. The CDR3 runs to 14 residues. Trimming cost V 8 bases and J 7 bases; bases outside gene matches: 10. Germline CDR1 reads SGHTA; CDR2 reads FQGNSA. CDR3 amino acids: CASLSGVKRGELFF. CDR3 nucleotides: TGTGCCAGCCTGAGCGGGGTTAAACGCGGGGAGCTGTTTTTT.